These T cell receptor beta chains were read from a single sample in a study of shared clonotypes between healthy human individuals. Repertoires were generated with immunoSEQ multiplex PCR, while TCRdb's copy carries only in-frame clones and drops some. The sample consists of about 980,000 clones, less than 85% of them appearing once. Sequenced material: memory CD4+ T cells sorted from blood. All receptors come from a man younger than 30 in good health. Both conserved end residues are part of each CDR3. Each record gives: V gene, D gene, J gene, clone size, CDR3 DNA, CDR3 protein. D genes are given only for firm matches. Only part of the rows carry a size: once, few, many, or a class if the clone is expanded.

TRBV7-6	TRBD2	TRBJ2-1	.	TGTGCCAGCAGCAAGACTAGCGACCCCTCCTACAATGAGCAGTTCTTC	CASSKTSDPSYNEQFF
TRBV5-1	TRBD1	TRBJ2-5	.	TGCGCCAGCAGCTTGGATGGACAGGCAGAGACCCAGTACTTC	CASSLDGQAETQYF
TRBV27	.	TRBJ2-2	.	TGTGCCAGCAGTTTTGGTAGGAGAGCCGGGGAGCTGTTTTTT	CASSFGRRAGELFF
TRBV15	.	TRBJ1-3	few	TGTGCCACCAGCACCGGGGCTTACTCTGGAAACACCATATATTTT	CATSTGAYSGNTIYF
TRBV18	.	TRBJ2-5	.	TGTGCCAGCTCACTCGGCCCGGTGCAGACCCAGTACTTC	CASSLGPVQTQYF
TRBV15	.	TRBJ1-5	.	TGTGCCACCAGCAGAGATCAAGCCCGCGGCAATCAGCCCCAGCATTTT	CATSRDQARGNQPQHF
TRBV6-5	TRBD1	TRBJ2-7	.	TGTGCCAGCAGTTACTCCCGGACAGGTCACTCCTACGAGCAGTACTTC	CASSYSRTGHSYEQYF
TRBV28	.	TRBJ2-6	.	TGTGCCAGCAGAGCAGAACGGGGCCGAAGTGGTCCTGGGGCCAACGTCCTGACTTTC	CASRAERGRSGPGANVLTF
TRBV7-8	TRBD2	TRBJ2-7	.	TGTGCCAGCAGCAGGACTAGCGGGGGTTATGGGCAGTACTTC	CASSRTSGGYGQYF
TRBV6-4	.	TRBJ1-2	.	TGTGCCAGCAGTGACTCGGGCAGCGCCAACTATGGCTACACCTTC	CASSDSGSANYGYTF
TRBV9	.	TRBJ2-7	.	TGTGCCAGCAGCGTAGGGCCCAGGGGAAGTCCGCCAGCCTACGAGCAGTACTTC	CASSVGPRGSPPAYEQYF
TRBV9	.	TRBJ2-3	.	TGTGCCAGCGCGCGGGCTAGTGGGAGCGCAGATACGCAGTATTTT	CASARASGSADTQYF
TRBV6-6	.	TRBJ2-7	.	TGTGCCAGCAGTTACCAGGGTGAGCAGTACTTC	CASSYQGEQYF
TRBV6-5	.	TRBJ2-5	.	TGTGCCAGCAGTAACGGAGGGGCCCAGTACTTC	CASSNGGAQYF
TRBV4-1	TRBD1	TRBJ2-3	many	TGCGCCAGCAGCCAAGATGGACCGGGACAGGGACGAGATACGCAGTATTTT	CASSQDGPGQGRDTQYF
TRBV12-5	.	TRBJ2-7	.	TGTGCTACCAAGAACCAGCAGAGCATCCAATCCTACGAGCAGTACTTC	CATKNQQSIQSYEQYF
TRBV5-6	TRBD1	TRBJ1-1	.	TGTGCCAGCTCCCTGGGACAGTTCACTGAAGCTTTCTTT	CASSLGQFTEAFF
TRBV4-1	.	TRBJ2-2	few	TGCGCCAGCAGCCACGACGGAGCCGGGGAGCTGTTTTTT	CASSHDGAGELFF
TRBV6-1	TRBD2	TRBJ2-1	.	TGTGCCAGCAGTGCCGGGACTAGCCAGAATGAGCAGTTCTTC	CASSAGTSQNEQFF